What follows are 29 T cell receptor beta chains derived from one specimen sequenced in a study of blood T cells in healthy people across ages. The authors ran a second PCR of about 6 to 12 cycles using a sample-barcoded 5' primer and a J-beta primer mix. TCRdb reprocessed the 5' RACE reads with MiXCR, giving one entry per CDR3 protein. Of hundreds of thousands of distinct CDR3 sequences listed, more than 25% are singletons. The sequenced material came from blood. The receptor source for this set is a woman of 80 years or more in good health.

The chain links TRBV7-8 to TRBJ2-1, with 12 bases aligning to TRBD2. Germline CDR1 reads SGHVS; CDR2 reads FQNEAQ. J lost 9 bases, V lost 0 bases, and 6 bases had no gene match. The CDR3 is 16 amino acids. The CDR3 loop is CASSLARTSGRSEQFF. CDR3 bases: TGTGCCAGCAGCTTAGCGCGAACTAGCGGGAGGAGTGAGCAGTTCTTC.

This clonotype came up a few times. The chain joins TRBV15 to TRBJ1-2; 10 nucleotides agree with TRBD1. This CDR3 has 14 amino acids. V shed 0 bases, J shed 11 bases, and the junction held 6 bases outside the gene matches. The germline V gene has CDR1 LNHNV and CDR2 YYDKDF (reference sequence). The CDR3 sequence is CATSRDGTGELYTF. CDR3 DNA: TGTGCCACCAGCAGAGATGGGACAGGGGAATTGTACACCTTC.

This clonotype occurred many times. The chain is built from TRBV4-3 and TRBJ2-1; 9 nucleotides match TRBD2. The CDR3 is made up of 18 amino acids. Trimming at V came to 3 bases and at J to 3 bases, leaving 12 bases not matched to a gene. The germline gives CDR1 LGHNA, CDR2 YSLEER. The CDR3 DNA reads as TGCGCCAGCAGCCAGGGGTCTAGCGGGGTACTTCTCTACAATGAGCAGTTCTTC. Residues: CASSQGSSGVLLYNEQFF.

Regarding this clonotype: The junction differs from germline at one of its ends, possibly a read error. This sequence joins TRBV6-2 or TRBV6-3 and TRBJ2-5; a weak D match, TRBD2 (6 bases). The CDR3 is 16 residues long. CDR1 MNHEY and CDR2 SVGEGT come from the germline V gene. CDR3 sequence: CASSYPPRDYQETQYF. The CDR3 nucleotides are TGTGCTAGCAGTTACCCCCCCCGGGACTACCAAGAGACCCAGTACTTC.

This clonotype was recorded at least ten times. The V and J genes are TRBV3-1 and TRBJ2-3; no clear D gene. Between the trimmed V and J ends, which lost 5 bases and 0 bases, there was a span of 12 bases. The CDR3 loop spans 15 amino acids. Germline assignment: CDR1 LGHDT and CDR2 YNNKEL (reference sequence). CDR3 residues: CASSNIGSSTDTQYF. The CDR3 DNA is TGTGCCAGCAGCAACATAGGGTCTAGCACAGATACGCAGTATTTT.

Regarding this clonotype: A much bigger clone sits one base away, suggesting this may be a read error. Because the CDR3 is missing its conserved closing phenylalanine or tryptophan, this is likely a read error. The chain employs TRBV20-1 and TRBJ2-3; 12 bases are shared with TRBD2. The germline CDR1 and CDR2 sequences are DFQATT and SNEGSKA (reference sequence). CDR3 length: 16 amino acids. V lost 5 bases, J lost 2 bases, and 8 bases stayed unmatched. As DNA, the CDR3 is TGCAGTGCTCCCCGACTAGCGGGGGCCGTCACAGATACGCAGTATTGT. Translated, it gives CSAPRLAGAVTDTQYC.

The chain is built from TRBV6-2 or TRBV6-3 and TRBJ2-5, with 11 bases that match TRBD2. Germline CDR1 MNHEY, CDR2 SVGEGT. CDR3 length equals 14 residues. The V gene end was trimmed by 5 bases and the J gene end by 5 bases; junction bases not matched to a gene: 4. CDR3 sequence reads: CASSGLAGPETQYF. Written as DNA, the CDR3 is TGTGCCAGCAGTGGACTAGCGGGTCCGGAGACCCAGTACTTC.

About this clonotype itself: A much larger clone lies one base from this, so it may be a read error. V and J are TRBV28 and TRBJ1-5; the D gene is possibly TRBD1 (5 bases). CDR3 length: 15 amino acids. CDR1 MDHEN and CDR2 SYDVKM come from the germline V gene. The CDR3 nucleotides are TGTGTCAGCAGTTTTAAGGACATTACCAATCAGCCCCAGCATTTT. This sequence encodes CVSSFKDITNQPQHF.

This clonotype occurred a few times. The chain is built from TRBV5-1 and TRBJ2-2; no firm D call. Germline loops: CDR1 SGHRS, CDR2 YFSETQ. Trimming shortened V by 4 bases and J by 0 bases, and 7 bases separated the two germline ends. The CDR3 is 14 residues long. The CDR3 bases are TGCGCCAGCAGCCCAGCGTCGAACACCGGGGAGCTGTTTTTT. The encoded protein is CASSPASNTGELFF.

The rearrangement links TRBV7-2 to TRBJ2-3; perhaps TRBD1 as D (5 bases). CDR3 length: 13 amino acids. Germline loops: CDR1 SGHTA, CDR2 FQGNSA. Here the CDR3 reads CVNSLVQDTPGYF. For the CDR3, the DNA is TGTGTCAACAGCTTAGTGCAGGACACCCCTGGGTATTTT.

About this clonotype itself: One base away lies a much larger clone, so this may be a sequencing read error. Written as DNA, the CDR3 is TGTGCCAGCAGCGCTGTTACGGCTAATACGCAGTATTTT. It translates to CASSAVTANTQYF. The genes are TRBV9 and TRBJ2-3; D not resolved. Between the trimmed V and J ends, which lost 3 bases and 7 bases, there was a span of 12 bases. Germline assignment: CDR1 SGDLS and CDR2 YYNGEE. CDR3 size: 13 residues.

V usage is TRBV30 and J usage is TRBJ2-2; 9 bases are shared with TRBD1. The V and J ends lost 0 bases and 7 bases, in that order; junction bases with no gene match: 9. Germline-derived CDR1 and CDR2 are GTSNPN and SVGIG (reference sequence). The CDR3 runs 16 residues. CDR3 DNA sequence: TGTGCCTGGAGTGTACTGAGACAGGGGGTTAGCGGGGAGCTGTTTTTT. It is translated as CAWSVLRQGVSGELFF.

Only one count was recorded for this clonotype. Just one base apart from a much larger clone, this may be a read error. The CDR3, as DNA: TGTGCCAGCAATCGGGACAGAAGGGTGGTTGGCTACACCTTC. Translation: CASNRDRRVVGYTF. V is TRBV2 and J is TRBJ1-2, with 7 bases lining up with TRBD1. CDR1 is SNHLY, CDR2 FYNNEI, per germline. The CDR3 extends over 14 amino acids. Losses at the gene ends were 7 bases for V and 7 bases for J; bases not matched to a gene: 12.

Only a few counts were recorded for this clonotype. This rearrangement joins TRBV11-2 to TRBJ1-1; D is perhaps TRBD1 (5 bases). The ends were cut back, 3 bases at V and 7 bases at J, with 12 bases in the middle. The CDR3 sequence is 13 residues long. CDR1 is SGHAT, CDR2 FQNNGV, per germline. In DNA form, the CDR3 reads TGTGCCAGCAGCTTGACAGAGCCCCATGAAGCTTTCTTT. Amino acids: CASSLTEPHEAFF.

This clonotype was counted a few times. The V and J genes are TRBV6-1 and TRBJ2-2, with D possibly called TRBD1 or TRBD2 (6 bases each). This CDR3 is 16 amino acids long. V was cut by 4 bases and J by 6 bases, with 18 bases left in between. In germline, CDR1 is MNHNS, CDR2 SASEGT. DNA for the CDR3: TGTGCCAGCAGTGCCCATCAAAGGGGGAGGTCCGGGGAGCTGTTTTTT. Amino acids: CASSAHQRGRSGELFF.

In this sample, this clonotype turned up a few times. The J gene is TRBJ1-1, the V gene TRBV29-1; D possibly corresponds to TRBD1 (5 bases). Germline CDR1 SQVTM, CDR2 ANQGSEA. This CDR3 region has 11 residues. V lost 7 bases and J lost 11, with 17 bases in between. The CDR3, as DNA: TGCAGCGCCAATAATAGACAGTGGGCTTTCTTT. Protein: CSANNRQWAFF.

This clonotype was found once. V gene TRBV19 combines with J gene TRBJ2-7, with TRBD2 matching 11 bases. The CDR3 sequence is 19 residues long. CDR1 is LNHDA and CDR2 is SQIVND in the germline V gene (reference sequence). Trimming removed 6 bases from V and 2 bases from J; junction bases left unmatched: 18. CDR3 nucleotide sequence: TGTGCCAGTAGCAATACGATCAGGATAGCGGGAGGGCCGGCCTACGAGCAGTACTTC. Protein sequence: CASSNTIRIAGGPAYEQYF.

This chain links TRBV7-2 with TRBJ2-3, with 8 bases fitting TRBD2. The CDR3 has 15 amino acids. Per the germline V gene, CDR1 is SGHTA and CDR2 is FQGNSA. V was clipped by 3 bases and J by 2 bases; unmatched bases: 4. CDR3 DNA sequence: TGTGCCAGCAGCTTGCGGGGGGACTACACAGATACGCAGTATTTT. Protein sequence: CASSLRGDYTDTQYF.

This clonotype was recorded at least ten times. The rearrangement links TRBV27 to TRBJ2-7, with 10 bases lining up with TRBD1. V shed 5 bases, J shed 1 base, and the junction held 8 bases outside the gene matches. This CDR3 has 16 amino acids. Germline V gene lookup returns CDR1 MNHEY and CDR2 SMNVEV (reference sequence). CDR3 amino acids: CASSHPRTGGSYEQYF. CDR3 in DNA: TGTGCCAGCAGTCACCCCCGGACAGGGGGTTCCTACGAGCAGTACTTC.

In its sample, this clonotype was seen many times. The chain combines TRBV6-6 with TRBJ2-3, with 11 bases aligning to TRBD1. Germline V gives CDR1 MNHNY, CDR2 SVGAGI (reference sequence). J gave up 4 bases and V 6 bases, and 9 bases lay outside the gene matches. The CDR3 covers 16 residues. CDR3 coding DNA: TGTGCCAGCAGGCTCGGGACAGGGGGATTTGCAGATACGCAGTATTTT. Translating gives CASRLGTGGFADTQYF.

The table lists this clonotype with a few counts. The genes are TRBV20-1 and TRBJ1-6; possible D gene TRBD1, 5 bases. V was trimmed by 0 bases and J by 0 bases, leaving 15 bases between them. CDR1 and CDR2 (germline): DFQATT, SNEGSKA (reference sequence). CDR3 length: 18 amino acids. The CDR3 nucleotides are TGCAGTGCTAGAGATGCTTTGCGGGGGAGCTCCTATAATTCACCCCTCCACTTT. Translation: CSARDALRGSSYNSPLHF.

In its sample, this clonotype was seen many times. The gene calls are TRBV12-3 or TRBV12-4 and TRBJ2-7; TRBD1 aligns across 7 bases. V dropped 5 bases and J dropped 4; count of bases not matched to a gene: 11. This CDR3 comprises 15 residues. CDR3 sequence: CASSAVSGTAYEQYF. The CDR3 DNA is TGTGCCAGCAGTGCCGTATCCGGGACAGCGTACGAGCAGTACTTC.

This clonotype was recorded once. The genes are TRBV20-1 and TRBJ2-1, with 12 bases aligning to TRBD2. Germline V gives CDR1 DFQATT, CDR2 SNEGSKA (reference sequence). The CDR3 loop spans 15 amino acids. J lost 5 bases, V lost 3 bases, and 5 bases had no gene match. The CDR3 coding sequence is TGCAGTGCTAGCGAGACTAGCGGGAGAGACAATGAGCAGTTCTTC. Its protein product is CSASETSGRDNEQFF.

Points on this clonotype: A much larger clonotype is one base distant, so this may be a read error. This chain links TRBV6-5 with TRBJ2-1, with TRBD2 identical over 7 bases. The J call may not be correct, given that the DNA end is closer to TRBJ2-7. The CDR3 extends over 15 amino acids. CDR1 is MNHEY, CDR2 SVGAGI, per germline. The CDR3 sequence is CASRKAGSSYNEQYF. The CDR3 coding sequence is TGTGCCAGCAGGAAAGCGGGGAGCTCCTACAATGAGCAGTACTTC.

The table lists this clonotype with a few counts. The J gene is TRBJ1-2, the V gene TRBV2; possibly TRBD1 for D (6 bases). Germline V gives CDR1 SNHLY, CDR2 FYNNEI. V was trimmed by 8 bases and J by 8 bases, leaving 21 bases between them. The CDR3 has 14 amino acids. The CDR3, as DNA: TGTGCCAGCGTTAAAACAGGGAAGAGCGGCGGCTACACCTTC. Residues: CASVKTGKSGGYTF.

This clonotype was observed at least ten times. The CDR3 coding sequence is TGTGCCAGCAGCCCCAGGGGGGCCGGGGAGACAAAACTGTTTTTT. Residues: CASSPRGAGETKLFF. The chain joins TRBV7-2 to TRBJ1-4; 7 bases are shared with TRBD1. Germline-derived CDR1 and CDR2 are SGHTA and FQGNSA. The CDR3 length is 15 residues. The trim removed 5 bases at V and 10 bases at J, leaving 13 bases unmatched. Variable domain in full (rest from reference TRBV7-2 and TRBJ1-4): GAGVSQSPSNKVTEKGKDVELRCDPISGHTALYWYRQSLGQGLEFLIYFQGNSAPDKSGLPSDRFSAERTGGSVSTLTIQRTQQEDSAVYLCASSPRGAGETKLFFGSGTQLSVL.

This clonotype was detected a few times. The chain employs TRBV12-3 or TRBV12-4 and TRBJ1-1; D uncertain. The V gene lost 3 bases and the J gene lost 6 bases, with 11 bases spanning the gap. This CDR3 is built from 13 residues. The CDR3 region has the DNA TGTGCCAGCAGTTTCATGGCCAGACCTGAAGCTTTCTTT. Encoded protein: CASSFMARPEAFF.

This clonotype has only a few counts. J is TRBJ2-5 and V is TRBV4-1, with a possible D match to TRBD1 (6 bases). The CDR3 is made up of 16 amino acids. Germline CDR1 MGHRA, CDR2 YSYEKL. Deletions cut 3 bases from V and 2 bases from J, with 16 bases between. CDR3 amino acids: CASSQGNRVRQETQYF. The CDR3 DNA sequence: TGCGCCAGCAGCCAGGGGAACAGGGTTCGACAAGAGACCCAGTACTTC.

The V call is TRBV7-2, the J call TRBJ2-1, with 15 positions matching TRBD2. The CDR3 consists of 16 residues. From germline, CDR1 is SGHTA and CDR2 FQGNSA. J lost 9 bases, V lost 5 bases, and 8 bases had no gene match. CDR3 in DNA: TGTGCCAGCAGCCCCCAGGGGACTAGCGGGAGGTCTGAGCAGTTCTTC. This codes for CASSPQGTSGRSEQFF. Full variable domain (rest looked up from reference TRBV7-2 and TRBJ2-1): GAGVSQSPSNKVTEKGKDVELRCDPISGHTALYWYRQSLGQGLEFLIYFQGNSAPDKSGLPSDRFSAERTGGSVSTLTIQRTQQEDSAVYLCASSPQGTSGRSEQFFGPGTRLTVL.